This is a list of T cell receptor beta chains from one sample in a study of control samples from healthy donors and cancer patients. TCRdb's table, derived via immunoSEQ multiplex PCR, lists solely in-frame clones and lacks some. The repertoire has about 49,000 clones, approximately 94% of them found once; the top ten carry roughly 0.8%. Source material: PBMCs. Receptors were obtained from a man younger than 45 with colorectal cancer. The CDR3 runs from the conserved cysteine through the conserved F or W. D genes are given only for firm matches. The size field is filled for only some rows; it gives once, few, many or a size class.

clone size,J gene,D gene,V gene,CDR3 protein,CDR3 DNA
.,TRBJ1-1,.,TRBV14,CASSQEMNTEAFF,TGTGCCAGCAGCCAAGAAATGAACACTGAAGCTTTCTTT
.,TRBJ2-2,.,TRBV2,CASSSGRTNTGELFF,TGTGCCAGCAGTAGCGGACGGACGAACACCGGGGAGCTGTTTTTT
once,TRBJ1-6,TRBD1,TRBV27,CASSLGTDYNSPLHF,TGTGCCAGCAGTTTGGGGACAGATTATAATTCACCCCTCCACTTT
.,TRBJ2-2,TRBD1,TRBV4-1,CASSPTGQILSGELFF,TGCGCCAGCAGCCCGACGGGACAGATCCTTTCCGGGGAGCTGTTTTTT
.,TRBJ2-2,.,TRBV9,CASSPMTRGTGELFF,TGTGCCAGCAGCCCAATGACTAGGGGTACCGGGGAGCTGTTTTTT
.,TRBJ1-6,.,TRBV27,CASSLIPVEGGSPLHF,TGTGCCAGCAGTTTAATCCCGGTAGAGGGTGGATCACCCCTCCACTTT
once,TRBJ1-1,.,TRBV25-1,CASSGYNRNTEAFF,TGTGCCAGCAGTGGCTACAACAGGAACACTGAAGCTTTCTTT
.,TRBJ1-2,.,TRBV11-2,CASSPGYGYTF,TGTGCCAGCAGCCCGGGCTATGGCTACACCTTC
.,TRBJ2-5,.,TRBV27,CASSLSAGGRVWYF,TGTGCCAGCAGTTTATCGGCTGGGGGTCGGGTGTGGTACTTC
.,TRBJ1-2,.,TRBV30,CAWSGTALYGYTF,TGTGCCTGGAGTGGAACCGCGCTCTATGGCTACACCTTC
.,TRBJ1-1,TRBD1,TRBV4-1,CASSHTGVDTEAFF,TGCGCCAGCAGCCACACAGGGGTGGACACTGAAGCTTTCTTT
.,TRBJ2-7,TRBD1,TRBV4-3,CASSQDFAGGYEQYF,TGCGCCAGCAGCCAAGATTTCGCAGGGGGCTACGAGCAGTACTTC
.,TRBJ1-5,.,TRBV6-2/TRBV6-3,CASSPRRSLYSNQPQHF,TGTGCCAGCAGCCCTCGGCGGAGTCTCTATAGCAATCAGCCCCAGCATTTT
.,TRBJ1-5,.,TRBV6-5,CASSLSLRGNQPQHF,TGTGCCAGCAGTCTATCACTGCGGGGCAATCAGCCCCAGCATTTT
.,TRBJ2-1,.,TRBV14,CASSHPGVGTYNEQFF,TGTGCCAGCAGCCATCCGGGGGTTGGGACCTACAATGAGCAGTTCTTC
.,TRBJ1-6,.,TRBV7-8,CASSFTSDLPPLHF,TGTGCCAGCAGCTTCACTTCGGACCTTCCACCCCTCCACTTT
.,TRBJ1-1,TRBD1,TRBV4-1,CASSSGQGGLVNTEAFF,TGCGCCAGCAGCTCAGGACAGGGGGGATTGGTGAACACTGAAGCTTTCTTT
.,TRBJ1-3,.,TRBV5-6,CASSLDRDSGNTIYF,TGTGCCAGCAGCTTGGACAGAGACTCTGGAAACACCATATATTTT
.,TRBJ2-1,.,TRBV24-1,CATSDLGRSSYNEQFF,TGTGCCACCAGTGATTTGGGAAGAAGCTCCTACAATGAGCAGTTCTTC
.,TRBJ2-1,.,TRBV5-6,CASSYPGRGGNEQFF,TGTGCCAGCAGCTACCCGGGGAGGGGGGGCAATGAGCAGTTCTTC
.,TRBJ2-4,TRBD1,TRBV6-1,CASSEIGQGVIAAKNIQYF,TGTGCCAGCAGTGAAATAGGGCAGGGGGTGATTGCAGCCAAAAACATTCAGTACTTC
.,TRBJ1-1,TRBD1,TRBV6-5,CASSYWQGGTEAFF,TGTGCCAGCAGTTATTGGCAGGGGGGGACTGAAGCTTTCTTT
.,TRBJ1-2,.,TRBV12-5,CASGQTGAYGYTF,TGTGCTAGTGGCCAGACAGGAGCCTATGGCTACACCTTC
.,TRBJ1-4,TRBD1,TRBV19,CATHPGQGMTADGMKGLFF,TGTGCCACCCACCCGGGACAGGGGATGACCGCAGATGGTATGAAAGGACTGTTTTTT
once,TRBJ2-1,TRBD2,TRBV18,CASSRAGGLNEQFF,TGTGCCAGCTCACGAGCGGGGGGGCTCAATGAGCAGTTCTTC
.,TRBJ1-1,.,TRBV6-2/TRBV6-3,CASSDSQGAEAFF,TGTGCCAGCAGTGATTCCCAGGGCGCTGAAGCTTTCTTT
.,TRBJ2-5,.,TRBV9,CASSVGVGSAETQYF,TGTGCCAGCAGCGTAGGTGTGGGGAGCGCGGAGACCCAGTACTTC
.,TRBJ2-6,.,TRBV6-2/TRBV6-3,CASSYRGDTSGANVLTF,TGTGCCAGCAGTTACAGGGGTGACACCTCTGGGGCCAACGTCCTGACTTTC
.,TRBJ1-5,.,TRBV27,CASSPQGRHQPQHF,TGTGCCAGCAGTCCCCAGGGGCGGCATCAGCCCCAGCATTTT
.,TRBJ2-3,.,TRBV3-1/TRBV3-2,CASSRKGPDTQYF,TGTGCCAGCAGCCGAAAAGGGCCAGATACGCAGTATTTT
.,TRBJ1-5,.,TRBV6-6,CASRLEDFGGQPQHF,TGTGCCAGCAGACTAGAGGATTTCGGAGGTCAGCCCCAGCATTTT
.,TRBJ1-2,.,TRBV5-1,CASSLVSPLRGVGYGYTF,TGCGCCAGCAGCTTGGTTTCCCCCCTTCGAGGAGTCGGCTATGGCTACACCTTC
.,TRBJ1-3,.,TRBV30,CAWSVSGNTIYF,TGTGCCTGGAGTGTTTCTGGAAACACCATATATTTT
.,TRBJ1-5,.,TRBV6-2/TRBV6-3,CASSYLPGTGDAVGNQPQHF,TGTGCCAGCAGTTACCTTCCCGGGACGGGGGACGCGGTGGGCAATCAGCCCCAGCATTTT
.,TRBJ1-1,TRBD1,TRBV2,CASSVNRGGTEAFF,TGTGCCAGCAGTGTCAACAGGGGTGGGACTGAAGCTTTCTTT
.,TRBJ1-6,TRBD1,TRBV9,CASRGTGDSPLHF,TGTGCCAGCAGAGGGACAGGGGATTCACCCCTCCACTTT
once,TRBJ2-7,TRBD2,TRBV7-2,CASSLDQGTSGYEQYF,TGTGCCAGCAGCTTAGACCAGGGGACTAGCGGGTACGAGCAGTACTTC
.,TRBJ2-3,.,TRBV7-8,CASSFSEDTQYF,TGTGCCAGCAGCTTTTCGGAAGATACGCAGTATTTT
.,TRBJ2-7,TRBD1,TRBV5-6,CASSLAGQGYEQYF,TGTGCCAGCAGCTTGGCAGGACAGGGGTACGAGCAGTACTTC
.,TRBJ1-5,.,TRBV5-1,CASSLYVGGQPQHF,TGCGCCAGCAGCTTGTACGTGGGCGGCCAGCCCCAGCATTTT